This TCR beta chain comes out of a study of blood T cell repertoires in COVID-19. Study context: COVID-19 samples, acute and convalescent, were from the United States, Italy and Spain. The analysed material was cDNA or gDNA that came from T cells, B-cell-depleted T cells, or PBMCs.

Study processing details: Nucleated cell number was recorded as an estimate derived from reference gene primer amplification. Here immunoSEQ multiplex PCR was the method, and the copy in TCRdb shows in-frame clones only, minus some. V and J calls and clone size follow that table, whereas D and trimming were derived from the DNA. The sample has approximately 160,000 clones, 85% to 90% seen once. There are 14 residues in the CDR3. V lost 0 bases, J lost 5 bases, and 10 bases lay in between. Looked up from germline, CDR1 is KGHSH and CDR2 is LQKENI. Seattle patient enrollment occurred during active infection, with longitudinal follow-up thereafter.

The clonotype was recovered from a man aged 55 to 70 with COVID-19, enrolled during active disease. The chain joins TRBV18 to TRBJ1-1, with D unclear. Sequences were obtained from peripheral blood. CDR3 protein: CASSPPGWETEAFF. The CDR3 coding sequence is TGTGCCAGCTCACCACCAGGGTGGGAGACTGAAGCTTTCTTT. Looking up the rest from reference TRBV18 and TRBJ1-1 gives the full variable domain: NAGVMQNPRHLVRRRGQEARLRCSPMKGHSHVYWYRQLPEEGLKFMVYLQKENIIDESGMPKERFSAEFPKEGPSILRIQQVVRGDSAAYFCASSPPGWETEAFFGQGTRLTVV.